Listed below are T cell receptor beta chains from one sample, sequenced in a study of T-cell reconstitution after alpha-beta-depleted transplantation in children. One entry per CDR3 protein results from TCRdb running MiXCR on the PCR reads. Seen here are roughly 120,000 distinct CDR3 sequences, more than 20% observed once, and the top ten hold about 10%. The specimen was PBMCs, mostly from graft donor cells, collected 180 days after TCRalphabeta/CD19-depleted stem cell transplant. These receptors were obtained from a male patient between 2 and 10 years old who had a stem cell transplant for chronic granulomatous disease, so the T cells may come from the graft donor. Each CDR3 is given with its conserved first and last residue. A D gene is named only where the DNA matches it firmly. Clone size, where shown, is once, few, many, or a class for clones that have expanded.

D	V	size	J	CDR3	DNA
-	TRBV9	-	TRBJ2-7	CASSVGSQGYEQYF	TGTGCCAGCAGCGTAGGTTCCCAGGGTTACGAGCAGTACTTC
-	TRBV20-1	-	TRBJ1-1	CSAWDTEAFF	TGCAGTGCATGGGACACTGAAGCTTTCTTT
TRBD1	TRBV29-1	many	TRBJ1-2	CITGGAGGYTF	TGCATTACAGGGGGCGCAGGGGGCTACACCTTC
TRBD2	TRBV20-1	few	TRBJ2-2	CSAAPRGDNTGELFF	TGCAGTGCTGCCCCCCGGGGGGACAACACCGGGGAGCTGTTTTTT
-	TRBV7-2	many	TRBJ1-2	CASSLAPPGGADGYTF	TGTGCCAGCAGCTTAGCCCCTCCGGGGGGGGCAGATGGCTACACCTTC
-	TRBV20-1	many	TRBJ1-2	CSARDQSRGLGYTF	TGCAGTGCTAGAGATCAATCACGGGGGCTTGGCTACACCTTC
-	TRBV7-2	many	TRBJ2-3	CASSLFRDFRTDTQYF	TGTGCCAGCAGCTTATTTAGGGACTTCCGCACAGATACGCAGTATTTT
-	TRBV5-1	-	TRBJ2-5	CASSLYSQETQYF	TGCGCCAGCAGCTTGTATTCACAAGAGACCCAGTACTTC
-	TRBV2	many	TRBJ2-7	CASGGTVPEQYF	TGTGCCAGCGGAGGGACAGTCCCCGAGCAGTACTTC
-	TRBV12-3/TRBV12-4	-	TRBJ2-7	CASRQRGVNEQYF	TGTGCCAGCAGGCAAAGGGGGGTTAACGAGCAGTACTTC
-	TRBV27	many	TRBJ2-2	CASKLTIGFAGELFF	TGTGCCAGCAAACTAACAATAGGGTTCGCCGGGGAGCTGTTTTTT
TRBD1	TRBV20-1	many	TRBJ2-2	CSARPRQGLNTGELFF	TGCAGTGCTAGACCCCGACAGGGCCTGAACACCGGGGAGCTGTTTTTT
TRBD2	TRBV7-2	-	TRBJ2-7	CASSLGLAGEWSHEQYF	TGTGCCAGCAGCTTGGGGCTAGCGGGAGAATGGTCCCACGAGCAGTACTTC
-	TRBV4-2	few	TRBJ2-3	CASSQTQGETQYF	TGTGCCAGCAGCCAGACACAGGGTGAAACGCAGTATTTT
-	TRBV7-6	many	TRBJ1-4	CASSLGRQNNEKLFF	TGTGCCAGCAGCTTAGGTCGACAGAATAATGAAAAACTGTTTTTT
-	TRBV12-3/TRBV12-4	few	TRBJ2-3	CASSFKGSADTQYF	TGTGCCAGCAGTTTTAAAGGGAGCGCAGATACGCAGTATTTT
TRBD2	TRBV5-1	many	TRBJ2-1	CASSLLAGEYNEQFF	TGCGCCAGCAGCTTGCTAGCGGGAGAATACAATGAGCAGTTCTTC
-	TRBV28	-	TRBJ2-5	CASSYREETQYF	TGTGCCAGCAGTTACCGGGAAGAGACCCAGTACTTC
-	TRBV20-1	many	TRBJ2-1	CSASGTRNEQFF	TGCAGTGCTTCCGGGACTCGGAATGAGCAGTTCTTC
-	TRBV20-1	many	TRBJ2-5	CSARDPPEAQYF	TGCAGTGCTAGAGACCCCCCGGAGGCCCAGTACTTC
-	TRBV6-5	-	TRBJ1-5	CASSYSYSYQPQHF	TGTGCCAGCAGTTACTCGTACAGCTATCAGCCCCAGCATTTT
-	TRBV29-1	-	TRBJ2-3	CSVESPDTQYF	TGCAGCGTTGAATCCCCCGATACGCAGTATTTT
-	TRBV28	-	TRBJ2-1	CASSRFWDRDNEQFF	TGTGCCAGCAGCCGGTTCTGGGATAGGGACAATGAGCAGTTCTTC
-	TRBV29-1	-	TRBJ2-7	CSVGWGSRALSYEQYF	TGCAGCGTTGGTTGGGGGTCGAGAGCCCTCTCCTACGAGCAGTACTTC
-	TRBV5-1	-	TRBJ2-1	CASRLLAAYNEQFF	TGCGCCAGCAGGTTGCTAGCAGCCTACAATGAGCAGTTCTTC
-	TRBV12-3/TRBV12-4	many	TRBJ1-5	CASSLALSNQPQHF	TGTGCCAGCAGTTTAGCGCTAAGCAATCAGCCCCAGCATTTT
-	TRBV5-1	-	TRBJ1-4	CASRPHREDEKLFF	TGCGCCAGCAGACCCCACAGGGAGGATGAAAAACTGTTTTTT
-	TRBV7-2	few	TRBJ2-5	CASSPAGLTGGQYF	TGTGCCAGCAGCCCAGCTGGTCTCACCGGGGGCCAGTACTTC
-	TRBV7-6	-	TRBJ2-7	CASSLAAAYNPYEQYF	TGTGCCAGCAGCTTAGCAGCAGCCTACAACCCCTACGAGCAGTACTTC
-	TRBV20-1	many	TRBJ2-5	CSARVGVTETQYF	TGCAGTGCTAGAGTAGGTGTAACGGAGACCCAGTACTTC
-	TRBV6-5	-	TRBJ2-6	CASSSTGANVLTF	TGTGCCAGCAGTTCTACTGGGGCCAACGTCCTGACTTTC
TRBD1	TRBV12-3/TRBV12-4	few	TRBJ2-1	CASSLSQGVGEQFF	TGTGCCAGCAGTTTATCCCAGGGGGTAGGTGAGCAGTTCTTC
TRBD1	TRBV28	many	TRBJ2-7	CASSTHGQGSYEQYF	TGTGCCAGCAGTACCCACGGACAGGGTTCCTACGAGCAGTACTTC
-	TRBV20-1	few	TRBJ1-5	CSAFRRASSNQPQHF	TGCAGTGCCTTTCGGAGGGCCTCCAGCAATCAGCCCCAGCATTTT
TRBD1	TRBV15	-	TRBJ2-3	CATSFDRVDTDTQYF	TGTGCCACGTCTTTTGACAGGGTCGACACAGATACGCAGTATTTT
-	TRBV29-1	many	TRBJ2-2	CSVERQVNTGELFF	TGCAGCGTTGAAAGACAGGTGAACACCGGGGAGCTGTTTTTT
TRBD1	TRBV20-1	few	TRBJ1-5	CSVIGGGTNQPQHF	TGCAGTGTTATAGGGGGCGGAACTAATCAGCCCCAGCATTTT
-	TRBV18	-	TRBJ2-5	CASSPLEEETQYF	TGTGCCAGCTCCCCACTAGAAGAAGAGACCCAGTACTTC
-	TRBV7-2	-	TRBJ2-5	CASSLSPWRTQETQYF	TGTGCCAGCAGCTTAAGTCCTTGGCGGACGCAAGAGACCCAGTACTTC
-	TRBV12-3/TRBV12-4	many	TRBJ2-3	CASSFRAAGSDTQYF	TGTGCCAGCAGTTTCAGGGCCGCAGGGTCAGATACGCAGTATTTT
TRBD2	TRBV15	many	TRBJ2-5	CATSPLLAGQETQYF	TGTGCCACCAGCCCCCTACTAGCGGGACAAGAGACCCAGTACTTC
-	TRBV6-2/TRBV6-3	many	TRBJ1-2	CASRFNRDPLGYTF	TGTGCCAGCAGATTCAACCGGGACCCACTCGGCTACACCTTC
-	TRBV5-6	few	TRBJ2-7	CASSLSGTSSYEQYF	TGTGCCAGCAGCTTGTCTGGGACAAGCTCCTACGAGCAGTACTTC
-	TRBV20-1	many	TRBJ2-7	CSASTDTYEQYF	TGCAGTGCTAGCACCGATACCTACGAGCAGTACTTC
TRBD1	TRBV5-4	many	TRBJ2-7	CASSRGQERYEQYF	TGTGCCAGCAGCAGAGGACAGGAGCGCTACGAGCAGTACTTC
TRBD1	TRBV20-1	many	TRBJ1-4	CSARDRQGWFF	TGCAGTGCTAGAGATCGACAGGGATGGTTTTTT
-	TRBV12-5	many	TRBJ2-4	CASGPQGAKNIQYF	TGTGCTAGTGGACCCCAGGGAGCCAAAAACATTCAGTACTTC
-	TRBV30	many	TRBJ1-2	CAWSVPYDYGYTF	TGTGCCTGGAGCGTCCCCTATGACTATGGCTACACCTTC
TRBD2	TRBV2	-	TRBJ2-7	CASSSELAGSYEQYF	TGTGCCAGCAGCTCCGAACTAGCGGGAAGTTACGAGCAGTACTTC
TRBD2	TRBV4-2	-	TRBJ2-2	CASSPRLAGGTNTGELFF	TGTGCCAGCAGCCCCCGGCTAGCGGGAGGAACGAACACCGGGGAGCTGTTTTTT
-	TRBV20-1	few	TRBJ2-3	CSAEMASTDTQYF	TGCAGTGCGGAGATGGCTAGCACAGATACGCAGTATTTT
TRBD1	TRBV12-3/TRBV12-4	few	TRBJ1-5	CASSLRQGTGNQPQHF	TGTGCCAGCAGTTTAAGACAGGGGACGGGCAATCAGCCCCAGCATTTT
-	TRBV20-1	many	TRBJ2-1	CSARDPGPRYGEQFF	TGCAGTGCTAGAGACCCGGGACCCCGGTATGGTGAGCAGTTCTTC